This T cell receptor (beta chain) derives from a study of blood T cell repertoires in COVID-19. For the study at large: Acute and convalescent COVID-19 samples came from the United States, Italy and Spain. Sources were T cells, B-cell-depleted T cells, or PBMCs; the material itself was cDNA or gDNA.

In the original workflow: Cell counts per sample came from amplifying reference gene primers. This table comes from immunoSEQ multiplex PCR, and its TCRdb copy is limited to in-frame clones, with some not included. That table gives V, J and clone size, and the DNA gave D and trimming. Of roughly 250,000 clones listed, roughly 84% are singletons. Material for sequencing was peripheral blood. The receptor was isolated from a woman aged 35 to 49 who had recovered from COVID-19.

The CDR3 loop reads CASSLRQGVSPLHF. CDR3 nucleotide sequence: TGTGCCAGCAGCTTAAGGCAGGGGGTTTCACCCCTCCACTTT. This chain joins TRBV7-2 and TRBJ1-6; 7 bases fit TRBD1. The CDR3 is 14 residues long. Germline CDR1 SGHTA, CDR2 FQGNSA. With 2 bases clipped from V and 9 bases from J, the junction kept 4 bases outside the gene matches.